This T cell receptor beta chain was observed in a study of OX40 agonist ivuxolimab in advanced cancers. Study overall: Anti-PD-1, anti-PD-L1 or anti-CTLA-4 therapy given earlier was allowed, and approximately 40% had some. Findings and caveats of the study: Average numbers of expanded clones were greater in CD8+ T cells than in CD4+.

TCRdb keeps only in-frame clones here, not all; method: immunoSEQ multiplex PCR. The sample has about 29,000 clones; about nine tenths are singletons. The V segment lost 1 base and the J segment 3 bases; nucleotides outside the gene matches: 1. The CDR3 sequence is 14 residues long. The V gene's germline CDR1 is PRHDT and CDR2 FYEKMQ (reference sequence). Concerning this clone itself: Its specificity is unknown.

The receptor was derived from an adult with an advanced solid tumor such as melanoma, head and neck, liver or kidney cancer. The material sequenced was CD4+ or CD8+ T cells sorted from blood, taken in a trial of the OX40 agonist ivuxolimab. This rearrangement joins TRBV13 to TRBJ2-7; TRBD1 agrees at 9 bases. The CDR3 bases are TGTGCCAGCAGCTTAGAGGGACAGGGCTACGAGCAGTACTTC. Its translation: CASSLEGQGYEQYF.